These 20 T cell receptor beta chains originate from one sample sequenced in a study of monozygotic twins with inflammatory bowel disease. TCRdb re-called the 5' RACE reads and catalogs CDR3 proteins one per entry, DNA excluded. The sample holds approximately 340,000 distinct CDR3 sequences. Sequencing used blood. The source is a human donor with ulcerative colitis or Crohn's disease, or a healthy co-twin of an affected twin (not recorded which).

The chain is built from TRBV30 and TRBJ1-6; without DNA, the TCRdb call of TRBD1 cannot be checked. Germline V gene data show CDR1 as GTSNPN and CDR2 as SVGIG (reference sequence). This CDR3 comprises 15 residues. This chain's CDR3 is CAWSFRQVTYSPLHF.

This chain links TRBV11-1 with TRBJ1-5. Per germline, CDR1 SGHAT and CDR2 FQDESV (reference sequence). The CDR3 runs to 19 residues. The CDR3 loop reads CASSSRFLRRVYSNQPQHF.

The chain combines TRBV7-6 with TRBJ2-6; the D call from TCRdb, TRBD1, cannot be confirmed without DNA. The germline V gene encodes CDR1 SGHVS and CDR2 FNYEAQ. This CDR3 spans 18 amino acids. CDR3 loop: CASSLAWQGRSGANVLTF.

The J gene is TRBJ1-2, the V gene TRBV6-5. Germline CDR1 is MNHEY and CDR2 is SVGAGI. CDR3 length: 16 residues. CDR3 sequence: CASSYRGGMGNYGYTF.

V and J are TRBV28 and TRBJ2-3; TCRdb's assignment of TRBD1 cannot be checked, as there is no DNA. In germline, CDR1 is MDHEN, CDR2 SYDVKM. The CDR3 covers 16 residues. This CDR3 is CASSGFTGDSTDTQYF.

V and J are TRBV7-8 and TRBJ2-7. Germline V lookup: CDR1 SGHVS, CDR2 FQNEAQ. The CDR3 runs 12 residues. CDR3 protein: CASSFRFDEQYF.

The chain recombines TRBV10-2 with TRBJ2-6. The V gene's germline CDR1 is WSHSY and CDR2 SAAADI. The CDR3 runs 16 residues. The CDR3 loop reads CASSELRSSGANVLTF.

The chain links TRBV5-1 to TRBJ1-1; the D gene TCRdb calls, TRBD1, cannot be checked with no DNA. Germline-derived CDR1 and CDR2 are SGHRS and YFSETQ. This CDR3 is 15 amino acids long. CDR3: CASSSVLGGNTEAFF.

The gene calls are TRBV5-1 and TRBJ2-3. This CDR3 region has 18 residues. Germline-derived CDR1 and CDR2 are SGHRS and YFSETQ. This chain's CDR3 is CASSLDGVSSNPTDTQYF.

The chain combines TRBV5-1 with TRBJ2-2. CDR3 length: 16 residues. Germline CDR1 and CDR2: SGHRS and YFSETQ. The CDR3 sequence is CASSLVHGANTGELFF.

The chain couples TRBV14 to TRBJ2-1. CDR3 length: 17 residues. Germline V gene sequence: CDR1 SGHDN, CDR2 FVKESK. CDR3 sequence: CASSQAQGRWSTNEQFF.

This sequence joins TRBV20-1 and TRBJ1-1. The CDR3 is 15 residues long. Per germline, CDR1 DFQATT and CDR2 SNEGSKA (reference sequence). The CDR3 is CSARDAGAGNTEAFF.

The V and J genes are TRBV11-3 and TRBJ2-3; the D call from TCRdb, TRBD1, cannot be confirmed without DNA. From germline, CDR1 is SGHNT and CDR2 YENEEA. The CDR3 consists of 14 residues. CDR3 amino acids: CASSFAAGADTQYF. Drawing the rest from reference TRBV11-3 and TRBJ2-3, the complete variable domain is EAGVVQSPRYKIIEKKQPVAFWCNPISGHNTLYWYLQNLGQGPELLIRYENEEAVDDSQLPKDRFSAERLKGVDSTLKIQPAELGDSAVYLCASSFAAGADTQYFGPGTRLTVL.

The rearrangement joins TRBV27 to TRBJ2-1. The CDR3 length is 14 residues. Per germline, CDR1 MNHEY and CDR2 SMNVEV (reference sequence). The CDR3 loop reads CASSGLKSYNEQFF.

CDR3 protein: CASSYRTAFQPEAFF. The gene calls are TRBV6-5 and TRBJ1-1; TCRdb returns TRBD1, unconfirmable since there is no DNA. Looked up from germline, CDR1 is MNHEY and CDR2 is SVGAGI. The CDR3 runs 15 residues.

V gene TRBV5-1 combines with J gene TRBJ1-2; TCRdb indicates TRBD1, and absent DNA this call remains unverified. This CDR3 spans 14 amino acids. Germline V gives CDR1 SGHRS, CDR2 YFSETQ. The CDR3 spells CASSVLGEGNGYTF. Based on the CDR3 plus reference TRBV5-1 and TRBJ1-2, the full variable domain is KAGVTQTPRYLIKTRGQQVTLSCSPISGHRSVSWYQQTPGQGLQFLFEYFSETQRNKGNFPGRFSGRQFSNSRSEMNVSTLELGDSALYLCASSVLGEGNGYTFGSGTRLTVV.

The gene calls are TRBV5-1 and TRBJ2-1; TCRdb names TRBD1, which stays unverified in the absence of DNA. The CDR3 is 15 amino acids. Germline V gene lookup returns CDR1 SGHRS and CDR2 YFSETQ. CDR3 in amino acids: CASSSTGFSYNEQFF.

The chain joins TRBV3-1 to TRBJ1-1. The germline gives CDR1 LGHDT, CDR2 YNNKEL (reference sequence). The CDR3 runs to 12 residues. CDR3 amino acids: CAAGRQNTEAFF.

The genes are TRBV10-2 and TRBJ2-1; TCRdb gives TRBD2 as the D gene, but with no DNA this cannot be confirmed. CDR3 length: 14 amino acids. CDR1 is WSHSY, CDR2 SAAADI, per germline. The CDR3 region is CARRLVVPYNEQFF.

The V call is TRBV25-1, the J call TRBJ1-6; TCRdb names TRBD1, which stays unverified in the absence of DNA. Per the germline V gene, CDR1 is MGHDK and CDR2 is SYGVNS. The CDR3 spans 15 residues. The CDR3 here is CASSESAGFDSPLHF.